This T cell receptor beta chain came from a study of T cells in Graves' hyperthyroidism and ophthalmopathy. About the research overall: Peripheral blood was obtained at initial diagnosis, preceding any treatment. Study-wide results and caveats: It was a median roughly 6.5 months before onset that the model predicted ophthalmopathy.

CDR3 length equals 16 residues. Germline V gives CDR1 LNHDA, CDR2 SQIVND (reference sequence). Trimming cost V 10 bases and J 2 bases; bases outside gene matches: 13. Out of over 7.5 ml of fresh peripheral blood came the PBMCs. Many counts were recorded for this clonotype. Its antigen is not known. The source material, RNA transcripts, was used to amplify TCR beta CDR3 regions. In the first-round RT-PCR of the TCR CDR3, the HTBI primer set was used. TCRdb re-derived calls from the multiplex PCR reads in MiXCR, one entry per CDR3 protein. The repertoire holds around 600,000 distinct CDR3 sequences, with more than 14% as singletons.

Source material: blood. This chain links TRBV19 with TRBJ2-1, with 8 nucleotides matching TRBD2. The receptor was derived from a woman in her 50s with Graves' ophthalmopathy. CDR3 coding DNA: TGTGCCACTGCCCCTCCAGCGGGGGAAACCTACAATGAGCAGTTCTTC. This translates into CATAPPAGETYNEQFF.